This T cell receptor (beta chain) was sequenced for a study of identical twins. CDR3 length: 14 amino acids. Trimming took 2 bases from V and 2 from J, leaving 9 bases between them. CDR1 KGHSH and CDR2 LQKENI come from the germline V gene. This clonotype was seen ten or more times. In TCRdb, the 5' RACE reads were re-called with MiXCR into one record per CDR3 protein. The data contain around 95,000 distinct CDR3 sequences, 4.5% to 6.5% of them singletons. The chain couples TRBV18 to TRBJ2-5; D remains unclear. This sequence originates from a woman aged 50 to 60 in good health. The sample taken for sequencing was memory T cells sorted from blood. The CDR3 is CASSPGNRQETQYF. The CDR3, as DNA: TGTGCCAGCTCACCAGGGAACAGACAAGAGACCCAGTACTTC.